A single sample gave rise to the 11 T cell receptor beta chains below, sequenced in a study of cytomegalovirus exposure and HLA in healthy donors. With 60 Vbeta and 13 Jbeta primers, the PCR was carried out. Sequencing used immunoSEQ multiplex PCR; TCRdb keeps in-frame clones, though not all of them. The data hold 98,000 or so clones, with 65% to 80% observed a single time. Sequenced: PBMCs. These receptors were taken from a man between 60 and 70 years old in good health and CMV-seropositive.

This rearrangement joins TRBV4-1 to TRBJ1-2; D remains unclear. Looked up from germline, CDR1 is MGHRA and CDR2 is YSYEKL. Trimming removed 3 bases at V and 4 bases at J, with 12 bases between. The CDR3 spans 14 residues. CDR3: CASSHDKGSYGYTF. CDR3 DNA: TGCGCCAGCAGCCACGACAAAGGGAGCTATGGCTACACCTTC.

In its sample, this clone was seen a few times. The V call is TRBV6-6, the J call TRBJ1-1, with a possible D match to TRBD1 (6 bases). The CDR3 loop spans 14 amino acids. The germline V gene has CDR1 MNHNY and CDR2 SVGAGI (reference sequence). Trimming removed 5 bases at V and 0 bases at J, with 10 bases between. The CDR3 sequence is CASSATGLNTEAFF. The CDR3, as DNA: TGTGCCAGCAGTGCGACAGGTTTGAACACTGAAGCTTTCTTT.

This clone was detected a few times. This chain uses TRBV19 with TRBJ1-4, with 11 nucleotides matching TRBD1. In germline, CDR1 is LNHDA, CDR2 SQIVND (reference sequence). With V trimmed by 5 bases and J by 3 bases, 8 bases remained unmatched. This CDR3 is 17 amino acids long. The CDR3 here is CASSPYRTGGSNEKLFF. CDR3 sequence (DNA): TGTGCCAGTAGTCCATACCGGACAGGGGGCTCTAATGAAAAACTGTTTTTT.

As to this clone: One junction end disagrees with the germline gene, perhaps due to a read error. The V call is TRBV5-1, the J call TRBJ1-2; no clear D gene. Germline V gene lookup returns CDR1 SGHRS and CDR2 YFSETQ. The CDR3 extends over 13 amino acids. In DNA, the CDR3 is TGCGCCAGCAGCCCTGGGGAGGTCTATGGCCACACCTTC. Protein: CASSPGEVYGHTF.

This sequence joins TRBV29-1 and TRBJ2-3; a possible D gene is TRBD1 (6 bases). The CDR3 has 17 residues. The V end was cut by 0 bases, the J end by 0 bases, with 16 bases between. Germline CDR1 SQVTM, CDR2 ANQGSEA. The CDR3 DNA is TGCAGCGTTGAAGATTTTTCTCCAGGGGCCAGCACAGATACGCAGTATTTT. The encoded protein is CSVEDFSPGASTDTQYF.

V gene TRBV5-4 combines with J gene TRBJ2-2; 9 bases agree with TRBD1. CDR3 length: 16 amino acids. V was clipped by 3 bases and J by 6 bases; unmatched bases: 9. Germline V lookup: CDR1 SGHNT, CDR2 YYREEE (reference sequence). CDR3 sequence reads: CASSSPGTGISGELFF. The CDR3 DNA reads TGTGCCAGCAGCTCTCCCGGGACAGGGATTTCCGGGGAGCTGTTTTTT. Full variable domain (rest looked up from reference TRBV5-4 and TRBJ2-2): ETGVTQSPTHLIKTRGQQVTLRCSSQSGHNTVSWYQQALGQGPQFIFQYYREEENGRGNFPPRFSGLQFPNYSSELNVNALELDDSALYLCASSSPGTGISGELFFGEGSRLTVL.

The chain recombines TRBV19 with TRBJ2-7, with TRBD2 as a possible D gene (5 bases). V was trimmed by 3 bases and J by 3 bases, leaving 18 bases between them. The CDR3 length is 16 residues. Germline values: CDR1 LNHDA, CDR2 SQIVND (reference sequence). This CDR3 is CASSISPPRGSYEQYF. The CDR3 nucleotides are TGTGCCAGTAGTATTTCCCCTCCCCGGGGAAGCTACGAGCAGTACTTC.

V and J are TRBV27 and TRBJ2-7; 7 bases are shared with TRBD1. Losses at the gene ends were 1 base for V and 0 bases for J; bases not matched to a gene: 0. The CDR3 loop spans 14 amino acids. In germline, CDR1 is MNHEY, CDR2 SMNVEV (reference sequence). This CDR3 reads CASSLYRGSYEQYF. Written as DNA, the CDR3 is TGTGCCAGCAGTTTATACAGGGGCTCCTACGAGCAGTACTTC.

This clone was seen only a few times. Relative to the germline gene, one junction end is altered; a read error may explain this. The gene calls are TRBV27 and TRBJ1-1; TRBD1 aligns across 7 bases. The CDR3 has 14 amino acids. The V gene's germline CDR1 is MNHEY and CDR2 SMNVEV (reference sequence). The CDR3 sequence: CAGSFTGVETEAFF. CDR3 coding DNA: TGTGCCGGCAGTTTCACAGGGGTAGAGACTGAAGCTTTCTTT.

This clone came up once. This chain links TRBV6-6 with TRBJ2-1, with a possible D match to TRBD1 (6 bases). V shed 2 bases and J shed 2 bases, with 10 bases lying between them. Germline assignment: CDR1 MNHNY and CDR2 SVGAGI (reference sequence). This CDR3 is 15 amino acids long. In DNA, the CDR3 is TGTGCCAGCAGTTACGCAGGGGTTCCCTACAATGAGCAGTTCTTC. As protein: CASSYAGVPYNEQFF.

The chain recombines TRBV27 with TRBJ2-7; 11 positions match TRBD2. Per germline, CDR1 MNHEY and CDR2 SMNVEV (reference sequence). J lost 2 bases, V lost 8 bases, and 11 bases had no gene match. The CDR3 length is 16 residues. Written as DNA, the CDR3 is TGTGCCAGCTCCCCTAGCGGGGGGAACCAAGCCTACGAGCAGTACTTC. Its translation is CASSPSGGNQAYEQYF.